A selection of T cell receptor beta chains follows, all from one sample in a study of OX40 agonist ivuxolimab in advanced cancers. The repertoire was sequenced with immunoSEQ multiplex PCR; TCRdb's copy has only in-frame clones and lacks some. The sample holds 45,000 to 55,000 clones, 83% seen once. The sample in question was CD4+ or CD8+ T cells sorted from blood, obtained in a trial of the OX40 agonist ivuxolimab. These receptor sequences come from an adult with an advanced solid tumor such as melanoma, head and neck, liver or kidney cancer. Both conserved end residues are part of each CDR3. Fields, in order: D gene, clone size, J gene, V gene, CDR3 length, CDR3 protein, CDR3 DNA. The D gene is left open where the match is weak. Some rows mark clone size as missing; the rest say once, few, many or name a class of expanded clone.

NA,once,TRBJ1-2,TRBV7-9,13,CASSLGQALDYTF,TGTGCCAGCAGCTTAGGGCAGGCCCTGGACTACACCTTC
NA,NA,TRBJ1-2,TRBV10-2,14,CATTPRGSSYGYTF,TGCGCCACCACGCCCCGGGGCAGCAGCTATGGCTACACCTTC
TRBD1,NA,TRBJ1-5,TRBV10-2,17,CASSETGTGLGNQPQHF,TGCGCCAGCAGTGAGACCGGGACAGGGTTGGGCAATCAGCCCCAGCATTTT
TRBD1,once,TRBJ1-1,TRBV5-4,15,CASSPQTGGNTEAFF,TGTGCCAGCAGCCCGCAGACAGGGGGGAACACTGAAGCTTTCTTT
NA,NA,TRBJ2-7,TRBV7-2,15,CASSSAFGGPYEQYF,TGTGCCAGCAGCTCTGCCTTCGGGGGCCCCTACGAGCAGTACTTC
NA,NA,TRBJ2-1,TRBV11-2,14,CASSLLLTTNEQFF,TGTGCCAGCAGCTTACTTTTGACGACGAATGAGCAGTTCTTC
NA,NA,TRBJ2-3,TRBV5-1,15,CASSLTSTGADTQYF,TGCGCCAGCAGCTTGACGAGTACCGGGGCAGATACGCAGTATTTT
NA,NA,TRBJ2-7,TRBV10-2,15,CASSDEGRGYGGQYF,TGCGCCAGCAGTGATGAGGGCAGGGGCTATGGCGGGCAGTACTTC
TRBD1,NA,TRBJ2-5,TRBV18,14,CASSPPDRGKTQYF,TGTGCCAGCTCACCTCCGGACAGGGGGAAGACCCAGTACTTC
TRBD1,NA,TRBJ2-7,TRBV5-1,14,CASSSGQLSYEQYF,TGCGCCAGCAGCTCGGGACAGCTGTCCTACGAGCAGTACTTC
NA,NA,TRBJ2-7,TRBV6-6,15,CASSYTRDGPYEQYF,TGTGCCAGCAGTTACACCAGGGACGGACCCTACGAGCAGTACTTC
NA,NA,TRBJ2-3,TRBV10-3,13,CAIRAESTDTQYF,TGTGCCATCAGGGCCGAGAGCACAGATACGCAGTATTTT
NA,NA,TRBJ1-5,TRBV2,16,CASSEAVGGASQPQHF,TGTGCCAGCAGTGAAGCGGTCGGGGGCGCGAGTCAGCCCCAGCATTTT
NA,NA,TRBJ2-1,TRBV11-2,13,CASSEDANNEQFF,TGTGCCAGCAGCGAGGACGCTAACAATGAGCAGTTCTTC
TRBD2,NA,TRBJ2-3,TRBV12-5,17,CASGFLHSGGNSDTQYF,TGTGCTAGTGGTTTTCTACATAGCGGGGGGAATTCAGATACGCAGTATTTT
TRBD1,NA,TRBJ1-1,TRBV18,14,CASSPGQENTEAFF,TGTGCCAGCTCACCGGGACAGGAGAACACTGAAGCTTTCTTT
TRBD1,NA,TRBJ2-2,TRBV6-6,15,CASKRTGMDTGELFF,TGTGCCAGCAAGCGGACAGGGATGGACACCGGGGAGCTGTTTTTT
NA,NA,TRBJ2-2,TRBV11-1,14,CASSLGLLTGELFF,TGTGCCAGCAGCTTGGGACTCCTCACCGGGGAGCTGTTTTTT
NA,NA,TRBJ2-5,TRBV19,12,CASSIGGETQYF,TGTGCCAGTAGTATAGGAGGAGAGACCCAGTACTTC
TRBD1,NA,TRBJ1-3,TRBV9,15,CASSATQGEGNTIYF,TGTGCCAGCAGCGCCACTCAGGGGGAAGGAAACACCATATATTTT